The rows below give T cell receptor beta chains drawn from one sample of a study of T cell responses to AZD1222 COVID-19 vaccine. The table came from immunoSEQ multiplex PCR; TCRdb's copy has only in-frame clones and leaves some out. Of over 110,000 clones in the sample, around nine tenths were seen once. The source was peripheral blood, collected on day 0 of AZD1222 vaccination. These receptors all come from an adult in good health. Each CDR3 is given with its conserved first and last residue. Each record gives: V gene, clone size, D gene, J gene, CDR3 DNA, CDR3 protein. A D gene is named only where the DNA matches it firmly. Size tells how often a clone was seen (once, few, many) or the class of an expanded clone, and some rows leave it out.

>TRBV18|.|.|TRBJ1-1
TGTGCCAGCTCACGGGGGGACACTGAAGCTTTCTTT
CASSRGDTEAFF
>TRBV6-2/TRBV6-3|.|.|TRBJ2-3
TGTGCCAGCGGCCTTAGTGCTAGACCGGATACGCAGTATTTT
CASGLSARPDTQYF
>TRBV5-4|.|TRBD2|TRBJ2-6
TGTGCCAGCAGCTTGATTGCTAGCGGGAGAGCTGGGGCCAACGTCCTGACTTTC
CASSLIASGRAGANVLTF
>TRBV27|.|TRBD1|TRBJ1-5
TGTGCCAGCAGTCAACGTGAGACAGGGGCGATTCATCAGCCCCAGCATTTT
CASSQRETGAIHQPQHF
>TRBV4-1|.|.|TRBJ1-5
TGCGCCAGCAGCCAGTTAGGGGATTATCAGCCCCAGCATTTT
CASSQLGDYQPQHF
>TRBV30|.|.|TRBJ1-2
TGTGCCTGGGTAAAACACGCCGGTGGCTACACCTTC
CAWVKHAGGYTF
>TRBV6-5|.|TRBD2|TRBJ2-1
TGTGCCAGCAGTAGGACTAGCGGGAGACATAATGAGCAGTTCTTC
CASSRTSGRHNEQFF
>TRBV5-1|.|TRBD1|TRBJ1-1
TGCGCCAGCACCCTCGCACAGGGGGGGACTGAAGCTTTCTTT
CASTLAQGGTEAFF
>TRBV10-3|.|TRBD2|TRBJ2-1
TGTGCCATCAGCCTTGAACTAGCGGGGCCCATCGCTGAGCAGTTCTTC
CAISLELAGPIAEQFF
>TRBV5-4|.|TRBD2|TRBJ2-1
TGTGCCAGCAGCTTGGGCGGGGGCTCCTACAATGAGCAGTTCTTC
CASSLGGGSYNEQFF
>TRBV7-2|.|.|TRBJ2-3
TGTGCCAGCAGCTTAGGTCGGGGTGCGGGGGATACGCAGTATTTT
CASSLGRGAGDTQYF
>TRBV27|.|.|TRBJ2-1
TGTGCCAGCAGTTTAGACGGGTCGGGTGAGCAGTTCTTC
CASSLDGSGEQFF
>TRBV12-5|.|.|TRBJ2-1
TGTGCTAGTCCGATCGCCAATGAGCAGTTCTTC
CASPIANEQFF
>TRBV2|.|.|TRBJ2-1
TGTGCCAGCAGTCGGTTCGGCCGCAATGAGCAGTTCTTC
CASSRFGRNEQFF
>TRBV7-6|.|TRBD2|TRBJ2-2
TGTGCCAGCAGCTCGGGGCTAGCGGGAACCACCGGGGAGCTGTTTTTT
CASSSGLAGTTGELFF
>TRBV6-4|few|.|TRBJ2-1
TGTGCCAGCAGTGACGGGCTAGCCCCGAGTGGTGAGCAGTTCTTC
CASSDGLAPSGEQFF
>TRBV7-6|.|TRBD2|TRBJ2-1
TGTGCCAGCACCCCTGGGGCCGGGAGGGACTACAATGAGCAGTTCTTC
CASTPGAGRDYNEQFF
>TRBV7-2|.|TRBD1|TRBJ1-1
TGTGCCAGCAGCTCCCGGGACAGGGGTTTTGGCACTGAAGCTTTCTTT
CASSSRDRGFGTEAFF
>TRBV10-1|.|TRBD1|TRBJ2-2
TGCGCCAGCAGTGAGTCTGCCGGGACAGGGGGTAGGTACACCGGGGAGCTGTTTTTT
CASSESAGTGGRYTGELFF
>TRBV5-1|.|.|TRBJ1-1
TGCGCCAGCAGCGAAGAGGACACTGAAGCTTTCTTT
CASSEEDTEAFF
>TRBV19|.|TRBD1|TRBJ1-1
TGTGCCAGTAGTCGCCCTAAGCCGGGACAGGGGTCCTCTGAAGCTTTCTTT
CASSRPKPGQGSSEAFF
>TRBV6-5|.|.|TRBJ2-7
TGTGCCAGCAGTTCTCTACGCGGGGGCAGCTCCTACGAGCAGTACTTC
CASSSLRGGSSYEQYF
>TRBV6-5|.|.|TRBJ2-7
TGTGCCAGCAGTTTGGTCCACTCCTACGAGCAGTACTTC
CASSLVHSYEQYF
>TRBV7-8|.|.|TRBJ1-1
TGTGCCAGCAGCTTAGCAGTTCGAGGTATAGAAGCTTTCTTT
CASSLAVRGIEAFF
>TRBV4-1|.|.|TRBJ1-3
TGCGCCAGCAGCCAGAATCCGGGACTTCCACTACTGACCTCTGGAAACACCATATATTTT
CASSQNPGLPLLTSGNTIYF
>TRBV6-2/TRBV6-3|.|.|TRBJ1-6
TGTGCCAGCAGTCAAAGTCTTTCACCCCTCCACTTT
CASSQSLSPLHF
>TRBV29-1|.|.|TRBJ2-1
TGCAGCGTTGAATCTCGTTTTTACAATGAGCAGTTCTTC
CSVESRFYNEQFF
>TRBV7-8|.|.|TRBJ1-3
TGTGCCAGCAGCGGAGCAGGGGCAGGAAACACCATATATTTT
CASSGAGAGNTIYF
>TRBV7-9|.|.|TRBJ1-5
TGTGCCAGCAGCTTAACTACAGGGCAACAGCCCCAGCATTTT
CASSLTTGQQPQHF